The next 26 T cell receptor beta chains were all read from a single sample in a study of neoadjuvant anti-PD-1 for oral cavity cancer. Sequencing was performed with immunoSEQ multiplex PCR; in TCRdb, only in-frame clones are kept and a portion is missing. The data show 14,000 to 15,000 clones, about three quarters seen once. The starting material was PBMCs, obtained before nivolumab (anti-PD-1) treatment. Receptor source: a person aged 40 to 85 with oral cavity squamous cell carcinoma.

V is TRBV18 and J is TRBJ2-3, with 10 bases lining up with TRBD2. This CDR3 has 20 amino acids. Germline assignment: CDR1 KGHSH and CDR2 LQKENI. Unmatched junction bases numbered 17, after V lost 5 bases and J lost 0 bases. CDR3 loop: CASSSRTSGTPSASTDTQYF. The CDR3 DNA reads TGTGCCAGCTCATCCCGGACTAGCGGAACCCCAAGTGCTAGCACAGATACGCAGTATTTT.

Sample share makes this clone medium-sized. The V and J genes are TRBV10-1 and TRBJ2-7; 8 nucleotides align to TRBD2. The CDR3 covers 14 residues. Germline loops: CDR1 WNHNN, CDR2 SYGVQD (reference sequence). Unmatched junction bases numbered 6, after V lost 3 bases and J lost 5 bases. This CDR3 reads CASSDAGTSNEQYF. The CDR3 bases are TGCGCCAGCAGTGACGCCGGGACTAGTAACGAGCAGTACTTC.

The J gene is TRBJ2-4, the V gene TRBV5-1; TRBD1 is a possible D gene (7 bases). The CDR3 runs 19 residues. V lost 0 bases to trimming and J lost 0 bases, with 19 bases between them. Germline V gene sequence: CDR1 SGHRS, CDR2 YFSETQ. This CDR3 reads CASSLVPVTGTLAKNIQYF. In DNA form, the CDR3 reads TGCGCCAGCAGCTTGGTCCCTGTGACAGGGACTCTAGCCAAAAACATTCAGTACTTC. The entire variable domain, with the rest obtained from reference TRBV5-1 and TRBJ2-4, is as follows: KAGVTQTPRYLIKTRGQQVTLSCSPISGHRSVSWYQQTPGQGLQFLFEYFSETQRNKGNFPGRFSGRQFSNSRSEMNVSTLELGDSALYLCASSLVPVTGTLAKNIQYFGAGTRLSVL.

This chain links TRBV11-2 with TRBJ1-2, with D perhaps TRBD1 (5 bases). The V gene's germline CDR1 is SGHAT and CDR2 FQNNGV. CDR3 size: 16 residues. V was cut by 4 bases and J by 6 bases, with 21 bases left in between. In DNA form, the CDR3 reads TGTGCCAGCAGCTATACGGGACGGCGGAGGCTTAATGGCTACACCTTC. Protein: CASSYTGRRRLNGYTF.

The chain couples TRBV4-1 to TRBJ2-1, with D possibly TRBD1 on 5 matching bases. Germline loops: CDR1 MGHRA, CDR2 YSYEKL. V lost 3 bases and J lost 9, with 27 bases in between. The CDR3 sequence is 18 residues long. Written as DNA, the CDR3 is TGCGCCAGCAGCCAGGGGCCCCGCTCGTTAACCCCGAAGCGTGAGCAGTTCTTC. Translated: CASSQGPRSLTPKREQFF.

J is TRBJ1-1 and V is TRBV7-3; perhaps TRBD1 as D (5 bases). The CDR3 is 13 amino acids. Trimming removed 5 bases at V and 4 bases at J, with 11 bases between. The germline V gene encodes CDR1 SGHTA and CDR2 FQGTGA. CDR3 coding DNA: TGTGCCAGCAGCCCACAGGAGGGCACTGAAGCTTTCTTT. This translates into CASSPQEGTEAFF.

The chain employs TRBV29-1 and TRBJ1-1; maybe TRBD1 (5 bases). V dropped 3 bases and J dropped 1 base, with 9 bases sitting between them. In germline, CDR1 is SQVTM, CDR2 ANQGSEA. This CDR3 region has 13 residues. The CDR3 spells CSVEGGRNTEAFF. CDR3 coding DNA: TGCAGCGTTGAGGGGGGTAGGAACACTGAAGCTTTCTTT.

V usage is TRBV27 and J usage is TRBJ2-7, with 8 bases lining up with TRBD2. Germline-derived CDR1 and CDR2 are MNHEY and SMNVEV (reference sequence). CDR3 size: 17 residues. Germline trimming cut 1 base from V and 4 bases from J; bases unmatched to any gene: 12. The CDR3 region has the DNA TGTGCCAGCAGTTTATTGTCCCGACTAGCGACCCGTTACGAGCAGTACTTC. It codes for CASSLLSRLATRYEQYF.

The chain's CDR3 is CASRTTSGRRHEQFF. DNA for the CDR3: TGTGCCAGCAGGACCACTAGCGGGAGGAGGCATGAGCAGTTCTTC. The chain couples TRBV7-2 to TRBJ2-1, with 12 bases aligning to TRBD2. CDR3 length: 15 residues. CDR1 SGHTA and CDR2 FQGNSA come from the germline V gene. V trimming: 6 bases; J trimming: 8 bases; junction bases outside the gene matches: 8. The entire variable domain, with the rest obtained from reference TRBV7-2 and TRBJ2-1, is as follows: GAGVSQSPSNKVTEKGKDVELRCDPISGHTALYWYRQSLGQGLEFLIYFQGNSAPDKSGLPSDRFSAERTGGSVSTLTIQRTQQEDSAVYLCASRTTSGRRHEQFFGPGTRLTVL.

DNA for the CDR3: TGTGCCAGCAGTGACTACTGGACAGGGGGGGAGCAGTACTTC. Its translation: CASSDYWTGGEQYF. This chain connects TRBV6-1 to TRBJ2-7; the match to TRBD1 covers 10 bases. Germline V CDR1 and CDR2: MNHNS, SASEGT. CDR3 length equals 14 residues. V shed 3 bases, J shed 7 bases, and the junction held 6 bases outside the gene matches.

This clone has only a few counts. The V gene is TRBV14, the J gene TRBJ2-2, with D possibly matching TRBD2 (6 bases). V lost 4 bases and J 4 bases, leaving 13 bases between the germline ends. The CDR3 extends over 15 amino acids. Looked up from germline, CDR1 is SGHDN and CDR2 is FVKESK. The CDR3 reads CASSPLGAGTGELFF. In DNA, the CDR3 is TGTGCCAGCAGCCCCCTTGGAGCGGGCACCGGGGAGCTGTTTTTT. Variable domain in full (rest from reference TRBV14 and TRBJ2-2): EAGVTQFPSHSVIEKGQTVTLRCDPISGHDNLYWYRRVMGKEIKFLLHFVKESKQDESGMPNNRFLAERTGGTYSTLKVQPAELEDSGVYFCASSPLGAGTGELFFGEGSRLTVL.

The V call is TRBV28, the J call TRBJ2-7; 10 nucleotides agree with TRBD2. This CDR3 region has 20 residues. The germline V gene has CDR1 MDHEN and CDR2 SYDVKM. J gave up 0 bases and V 6 bases, and 20 bases lay outside the gene matches. The CDR3 nucleotides are TGTGCCAGCAGCACGTACTTTAGCGGGGGGCCACCGCCCTCCTCCTACGAGCAGTACTTC. This translates into CASSTYFSGGPPPSSYEQYF.

This chain connects TRBV11-2 to TRBJ2-7; TRBD1 agrees at 7 bases. V lost 6 bases, J lost 0 bases, and 8 bases stayed unmatched. The CDR3 covers 15 residues. Germline-derived CDR1 and CDR2 are SGHAT and FQNNGV. The CDR3 bases are TGTGCCAGCAGAGCCCCAGGGGGTTACTCCTACGAGCAGTACTTC. Protein: CASRAPGGYSYEQYF.

This clone has just a few counts. The chain has TRBV12-5 and TRBJ1-5, with a weak D call TRBD1 (6 bases). The CDR3 spans 14 residues. The V gene lost 2 bases and the J gene lost 3 bases, with 8 bases spanning the gap. Looked up from germline, CDR1 is LGHNT and CDR2 is FRNRAP. CDR3 sequence (DNA): TGTGCTAGTGGTTTGTGGGGGGCCAATCAGCCCCAGCATTTT. This encodes CASGLWGANQPQHF.

The CDR3 spells CASSGTYTSYEQYF. Written as DNA, the CDR3 is TGTGCCAGCAGTGGTACATACACCTCCTACGAGCAGTACTTC. V gene TRBV6-1 combines with J gene TRBJ2-7; D unclear. Between the trimmed V and J ends, which lost 4 bases and 0 bases, there was a span of 10 bases. Looked up from germline, CDR1 is MNHNS and CDR2 is SASEGT. This CDR3 has 14 residues.

The rearrangement uses TRBV5-1 and TRBJ2-7; no clear D gene. The CDR3 is 12 amino acids. Per the germline V gene, CDR1 is SGHRS and CDR2 is YFSETQ. Trimming took 0 bases from V and 9 from J, leaving 10 bases between them. The CDR3 loop is CASSLEPGVQYF. The CDR3 DNA sequence: TGCGCCAGCAGCTTGGAGCCAGGCGTGCAGTACTTC.

The chain employs TRBV11-3 and TRBJ2-3, with D possibly being TRBD2 (5 bases). Between the trimmed V and J ends, which lost 5 bases and 6 bases, there was a span of 15 bases. CDR3 length: 14 residues. The germline V gene encodes CDR1 SGHNT and CDR2 YENEEA. The CDR3 is CASSRGGEADTQYF. CDR3 DNA sequence: TGTGCCAGCAGCCGGGGTGGAGAAGCGGATACGCAGTATTTT.

The rearrangement joins TRBV2 to TRBJ2-7; TRBD2 is a possible D gene (6 bases). The CDR3 extends over 14 amino acids. The germline gives CDR1 SNHLY, CDR2 FYNNEI. The V and J ends lost 8 bases and 0 bases respectively, with 14 bases between them. CDR3 DNA: TGTGCCAGCCTAGCGACTGGAAGCTCCTACGAGCAGTACTTC. This codes for CASLATGSSYEQYF.

The chain carries TRBV27 and TRBJ1-5, with D possibly TRBD1 on 5 matching bases. The V gene's germline CDR1 is MNHEY and CDR2 SMNVEV (reference sequence). The CDR3 spans 16 residues. The V end lost 6 bases, the J end lost 4 bases, and 19 bases lay between the germline ends. The CDR3 DNA reads TGTGCCAGCAGCCCCCCCAGAAAGGGGAGTAATCAGCCCCAGCATTTT. Residues: CASSPPRKGSNQPQHF.

The chain couples TRBV19 to TRBJ2-7; tentatively, D is TRBD1 or TRBD2 (5 bases each). V was shortened by 5 bases and J by 2 bases, with 10 bases between the two germline ends. This CDR3 has 13 amino acids. The germline gives CDR1 LNHDA, CDR2 SQIVND (reference sequence). The CDR3 DNA follows: TGTGCCAGTAGTCGGGACCGTACCTACGAGCAGTACTTC. Its protein product is CASSRDRTYEQYF.

In its sample, this clone is medium-sized. The rearrangement links TRBV19 to TRBJ1-5; no clear D. The V end was cut by 3 bases, the J end by 2 bases, with 11 bases between. This CDR3 has 15 residues. Germline assignment: CDR1 LNHDA and CDR2 SQIVND (reference sequence). CDR3 amino acids: CASSIWGGGNQPQHF. As DNA, the CDR3 is TGTGCCAGTAGTATTTGGGGTGGGGGCAATCAGCCCCAGCATTTT.

This clone was seen only a few times. The CDR3 spells CASSLWTGGTGELFF. CDR3 DNA: TGTGCCAGCAGCTTGTGGACGGGAGGCACCGGGGAGCTGTTTTTT. The V and J genes are TRBV5-4 and TRBJ2-2; the match to TRBD2 covers 7 bases. Germline lookup yields CDR1 SGHNT and CDR2 YYREEE (reference sequence). Trimming removed 1 base from V and 4 bases from J; junction bases left unmatched: 4. The CDR3 has 15 amino acids.

V and J are TRBV29-1 and TRBJ1-1, with D unclear. The V end lost 2 bases, the J end lost 1 base, and 11 bases lay between the germline ends. Germline V CDR1 and CDR2: SQVTM, ANQGSEA. The CDR3 runs 14 residues. The CDR3: CSVEILRQNTEAFF. For the CDR3, the DNA is TGCAGCGTTGAAATTCTGCGACAGAACACTGAAGCTTTCTTT.

CDR3 amino acids: CASSVWGSGANVLTF. The CDR3 DNA reads TGTGCCAGCAGTGTCTGGGGGTCTGGGGCCAACGTCCTGACTTTC. The chain links TRBV6-5 to TRBJ2-6; perhaps D is TRBD1 or TRBD2 (5 bases each). CDR1 and CDR2 (germline): MNHEY, SVGAGI. V lost 5 bases to trimming and J lost 1 base, with 9 bases between them. CDR3 size: 15 residues.

In DNA, the CDR3 is TGTGCCAGCAGTTACAGGAGCAGGTCCTTGGCGCGGGGCTACACCTTC. It specifies CASSYRSRSLARGYTF. The V and J genes are TRBV6-6 and TRBJ1-2; D gene ambiguous. Germline V lookup: CDR1 MNHNY, CDR2 SVGAGI (reference sequence). The CDR3 is made up of 16 amino acids. V was trimmed by 2 bases and J by 8 bases, leaving 21 bases between them.

The sample holds one count of this clone. The rearrangement links TRBV5-1 to TRBJ2-5; 7 bases are a match to TRBD1. Looked up from germline, CDR1 is SGHRS and CDR2 is YFSETQ. The V segment lost 0 bases and the J segment 5 bases; nucleotides outside the gene matches: 4. CDR3 length: 14 amino acids. The CDR3 is CASSLGQGLETQYF. CDR3 nucleotide sequence: TGCGCCAGCAGCTTGGGACAGGGTCTGGAGACCCAGTACTTC.